This T cell receptor (beta chain) was profiled in a study of identical twins. Study conclusions and caveats: Beta out-of-frame sequences displayed a weaker excess of sharing between twins. Abundant beta clonotypes from cord blood bore fewer insertions; memory repertoires lacked this pattern. Shared out-of-frame alpha sequences (those common to twins) showed excess low generation probability.

This clonotype was seen a handful of times. The antigen is undetermined. In TCRdb, the 5' RACE reads were re-called with MiXCR into one record per CDR3 protein. The data contain 1.5 million to 2 million distinct CDR3 sequences, about 32% of them singletons. Healthy Caucasians supplied all donations. V was cut by 2 bases and J by 9 bases, with 7 bases left in between. CDR1 is MGHDK and CDR2 is SYGVNS in the germline V gene. This CDR3 contains 11 residues. The sample comprised cord blood. This clonotype was obtained from a newborn girl in good health. This rearrangement joins TRBV25-1 to TRBJ1-2; D gene ambiguous. CDR3 residues: CASSEEASYTF. The CDR3 DNA is TGTGCCAGCAGTGAAGAGGCTAGCTACACCTTC.